The 10 T cell receptor beta chains given below trace back to one sample, sequenced in a study of cytomegalovirus exposure and HLA in healthy donors. The study ran its PCR with 60 Vbeta and 13 Jbeta primers. Some clones are missing from TCRdb's copy, which holds only in-frame ones; the method was immunoSEQ multiplex PCR. This table holds 150,000 or so clones, roughly 85% found once. What was sequenced was PBMCs. These TCRs come from a male donor in good health and CMV-seronegative.

The chain joins TRBV5-1 to TRBJ1-6, with 9 bases aligning to TRBD1. V lost 3 bases, J lost 6 bases, and 10 bases stayed unmatched. The CDR3 has 17 amino acids. Germline V gene sequence: CDR1 SGHRS, CDR2 YFSETQ. For the CDR3, the DNA is TGCGCCAGCAGCTCGATAACAGGGGGCGCTGGTAATTCACCCCTCCACTTT. Protein sequence: CASSSITGGAGNSPLHF. The complete variable domain, with remaining parts taken from reference TRBV5-1 and TRBJ1-6, reads KAGVTQTPRYLIKTRGQQVTLSCSPISGHRSVSWYQQTPGQGLQFLFEYFSETQRNKGNFPGRFSGRQFSNSRSEMNVSTLELGDSALYLCASSSITGGAGNSPLHFGNGTRLTVT.

The V and J genes are TRBV7-9 and TRBJ1-1; 8 nucleotides align to TRBD1. CDR1 and CDR2 (germline): SEHNR, FQNEAQ (reference sequence). There are 15 residues in the CDR3. V trimming: 2 bases; J trimming: 1 base; junction bases outside the gene matches: 3. CDR3 protein: CASSLRGTGNTEAFF. CDR3 nucleotide sequence: TGTGCCAGCAGCTTAAGGGGGACAGGGAACACTGAAGCTTTCTTT.

The V and J genes are TRBV11-3 and TRBJ2-2, with 12 bases identical to TRBD1. Trimming took 5 bases from V and 6 from J; bases not matched to a gene: 7. Germline V gene lookup returns CDR1 SGHNT and CDR2 YENEEA. CDR3 length equals 16 residues. The CDR3 coding sequence is TGTGCCAGCAGCCTCACCGGGACAGGGGGCGCCGGGGAGCTGTTTTTT. This gives the protein CASSLTGTGGAGELFF.

The chain joins TRBV7-8 to TRBJ2-1, with TRBD2 matching over 7 bases. The ends lost 5 bases at V and 2 bases at J; junction bases unmatched: 6. Germline lookup yields CDR1 SGHVS and CDR2 FQNEAQ. CDR3 length: 15 residues. CDR3 sequence: CASSRGSPTYNEQFF. CDR3 bases: TGTGCCAGCAGCCGCGGGAGCCCCACCTACAATGAGCAGTTCTTC. Based on the CDR3 plus reference TRBV7-8 and TRBJ2-1, the full variable domain is GAGVSQSPRYKVAKRGQDVALRCDPISGHVSLFWYQQALGQGPEFLTYFQNEAQLDKSGLPSDRFFAERPEGSVSTLKIQRTQQEDSAVYLCASSRGSPTYNEQFFGPGTRLTVL.

This rearrangement joins TRBV7-8 to TRBJ2-1; D call uncertain. The V and J ends lost 10 bases and 2 bases respectively, with 12 bases between them. Germline CDR1 SGHVS, CDR2 FQNEAQ. This CDR3 is built from 13 residues. CDR3 sequence reads: CAIPGATYNEQFF. The CDR3 nucleotides read TGTGCCATCCCAGGTGCCACCTACAATGAGCAGTTCTTC.

CDR3 coding DNA: TGTGCCAGCAGTTACTCTGGGGGGGCCGATTTCTATGGCTACACCTTC. Its translation: CASSYSGGADFYGYTF. The gene calls are TRBV6-5 and TRBJ1-2; D is perhaps TRBD1 (6 bases). V lost 0 bases, J lost 4 bases, and 15 bases lay in between. This CDR3 has 16 amino acids. Germline loops: CDR1 MNHEY, CDR2 SVGAGI.

The gene calls are TRBV9 and TRBJ1-2; D gene unclear. The germline V gene encodes CDR1 SGDLS and CDR2 YYNGEE. This CDR3 region has 13 residues. Trimming left V 4 bases short and J 6 bases short, with 13 bases between. Here the CDR3 reads CASSPAQKDGYTF. CDR3 in DNA: TGTGCCAGCAGCCCCGCACAGAAGGATGGCTACACCTTC.

The rearrangement joins TRBV4-1 to TRBJ1-5, with a tentative D call TRBD1 (6 bases). The CDR3 sequence is 17 residues long. Trimming removed 1 base from V and 6 bases from J, with 19 bases in between. In germline, CDR1 is MGHRA, CDR2 YSYEKL. CDR3 nucleotides: TGCGCCAGCAGCCAAGGGGGGAGGGGGAGGTTCGGTCAGCCCCAGCATTTT. As protein: CASSQGGRGRFGQPQHF.

CDR3 protein: CASSDTGGGNTIYF. For the CDR3, the DNA is TGCGCCAGCAGCGATACAGGGGGAGGAAACACCATATATTTT. The J gene is TRBJ1-3, the V gene TRBV5-1, with 8 bases lining up with TRBD1. V dropped 4 bases and J dropped 4; count of bases not matched to a gene: 4. The CDR3 sequence is 14 residues long. Germline values: CDR1 SGHRS, CDR2 YFSETQ.

As DNA, the CDR3 is TGTGCCAGCAGCGTAGAGGGGGGACTAGCGCCTTACAATGAGCAGTTCTTC. As protein: CASSVEGGLAPYNEQFF. J is TRBJ2-1 and V is TRBV9; TRBD2 agrees at 10 bases. The ends lost 0 bases at V and 4 bases at J; junction bases unmatched: 7. In germline, CDR1 is SGDLS, CDR2 YYNGEE. This CDR3 contains 17 residues.